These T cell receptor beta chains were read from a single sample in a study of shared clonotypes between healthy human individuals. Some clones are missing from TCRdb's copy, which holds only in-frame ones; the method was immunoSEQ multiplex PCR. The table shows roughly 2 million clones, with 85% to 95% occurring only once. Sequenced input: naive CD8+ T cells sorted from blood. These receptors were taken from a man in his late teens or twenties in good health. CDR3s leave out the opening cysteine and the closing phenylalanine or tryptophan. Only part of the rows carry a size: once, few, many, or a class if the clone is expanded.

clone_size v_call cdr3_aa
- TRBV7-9 ASSLAVQSSGANVLT
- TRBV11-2 ASSPTPRGEKLF
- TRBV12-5 ASGPGGEAPNTEAF
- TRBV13 ASSWGEGQQETQY
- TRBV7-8 ASSLDIAGEEETQY
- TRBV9 ASSDGSLEQY
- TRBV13 ASSTTRTSGGEQY
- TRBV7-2 ASSFYVGYEQY
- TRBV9 ASSVGMTGREQF
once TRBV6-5 ASSYGQGVGYEQY
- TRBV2 ASSESGTGFYEQY
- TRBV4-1 ASSPPGMGSNQPQH
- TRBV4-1 ASSQVIRDYGYT
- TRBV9 ASSGWTGMNTEAF
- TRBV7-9 ASSAGQGGQPQH
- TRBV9 ASSTEAASETQY
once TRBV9 ASQGASAGGDYT
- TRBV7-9 ASSLDNDRGQF
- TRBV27 ASSPISSGTDTQY
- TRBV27 ASSLERQTADYEQY
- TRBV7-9 ASSFFPGEYYEQY
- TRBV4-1 ASSQARGALETQY
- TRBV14 ASSQEKGSSYEQC
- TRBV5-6 ASSLALQGFYNEQF
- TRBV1 TSSLRSRGSNTGELF
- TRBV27 ASSFLTGVNEQF
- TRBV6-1 ASRGLASYEQY
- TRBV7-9 ASSEDTYNEQF
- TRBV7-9 ASSQTTGAINSPLH
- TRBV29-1 SVETGDSYEQY
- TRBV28 ASSLTFTNYGYT
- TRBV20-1 SAREGNTIY
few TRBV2 ASSRRELF
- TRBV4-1 ASSQDTVTGGYEQY
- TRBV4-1 ASSQGQGYSNQPQH
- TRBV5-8 ASSAGGDGYT
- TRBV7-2 ASSLVGMSSYEQY
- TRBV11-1 ASSSGQGADEQY
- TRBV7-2 ASSTELAEYNEQF
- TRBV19 ASSIPGQPQH
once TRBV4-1 ASSHRTGGRETQY
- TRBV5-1 ASSLALSADFATNEKLF
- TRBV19 ASSIGGETYEQY
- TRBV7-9 ASSLVGGEEKLF
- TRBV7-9 ASSWPGTGGGTQY
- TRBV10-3 AISSERGEQY
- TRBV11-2 ASSLIFWTSGRSDEQY
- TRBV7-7 ASSLGPGTGNEQF
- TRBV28 ASSPWTEKEVNIQY
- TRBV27 ASSGQSNQPQH
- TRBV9 ASSQGGSPLH
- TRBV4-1 ASSPLVGRTNEKLF